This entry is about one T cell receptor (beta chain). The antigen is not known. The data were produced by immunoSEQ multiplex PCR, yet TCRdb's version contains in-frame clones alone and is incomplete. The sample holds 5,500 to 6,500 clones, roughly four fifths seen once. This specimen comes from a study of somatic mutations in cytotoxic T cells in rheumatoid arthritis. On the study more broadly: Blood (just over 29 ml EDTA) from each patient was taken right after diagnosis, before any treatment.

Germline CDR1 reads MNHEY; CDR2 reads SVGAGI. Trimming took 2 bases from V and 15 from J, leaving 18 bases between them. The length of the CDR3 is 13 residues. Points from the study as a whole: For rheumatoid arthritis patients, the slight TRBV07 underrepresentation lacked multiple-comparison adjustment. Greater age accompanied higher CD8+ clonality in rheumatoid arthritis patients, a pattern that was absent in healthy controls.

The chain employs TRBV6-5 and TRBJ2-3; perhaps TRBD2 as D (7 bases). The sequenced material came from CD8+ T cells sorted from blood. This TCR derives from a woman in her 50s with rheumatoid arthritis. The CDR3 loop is CASSYGGERDIYF. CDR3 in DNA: TGTGCCAGCAGTTACGGGGGGGAACGGGACATCTATTTT.